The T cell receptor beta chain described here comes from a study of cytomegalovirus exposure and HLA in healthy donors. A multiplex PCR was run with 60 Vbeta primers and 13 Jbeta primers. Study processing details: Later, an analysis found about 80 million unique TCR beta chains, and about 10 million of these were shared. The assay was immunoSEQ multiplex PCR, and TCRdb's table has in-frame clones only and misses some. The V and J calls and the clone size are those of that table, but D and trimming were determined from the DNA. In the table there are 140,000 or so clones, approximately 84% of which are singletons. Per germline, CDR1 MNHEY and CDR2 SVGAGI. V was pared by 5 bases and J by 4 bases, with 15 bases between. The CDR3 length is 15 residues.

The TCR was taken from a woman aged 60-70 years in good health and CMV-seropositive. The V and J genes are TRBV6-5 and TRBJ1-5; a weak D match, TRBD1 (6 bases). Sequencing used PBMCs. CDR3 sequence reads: CASSPTGVLNQPQHF. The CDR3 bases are TGTGCCAGCAGTCCGACAGGCGTTCTTAATCAGCCCCAGCATTTT.